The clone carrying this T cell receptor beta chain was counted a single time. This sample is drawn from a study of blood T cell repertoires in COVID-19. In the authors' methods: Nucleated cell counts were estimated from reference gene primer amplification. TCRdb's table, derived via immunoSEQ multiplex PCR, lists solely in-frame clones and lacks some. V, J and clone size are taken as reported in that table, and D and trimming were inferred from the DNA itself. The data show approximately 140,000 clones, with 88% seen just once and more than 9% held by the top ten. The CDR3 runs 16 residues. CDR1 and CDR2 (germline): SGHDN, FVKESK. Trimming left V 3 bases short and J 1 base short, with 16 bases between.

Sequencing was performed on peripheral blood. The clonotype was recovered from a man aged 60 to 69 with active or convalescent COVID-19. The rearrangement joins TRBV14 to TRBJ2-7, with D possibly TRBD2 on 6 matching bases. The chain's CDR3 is CASSHRVAGTSYEQYF. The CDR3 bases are TGTGCCAGCAGCCATAGAGTGGCCGGGACTTCCTACGAGCAGTACTTC.